These 3 T cell receptor beta chains were all obtained from the same sample, sequenced in a study of blood T cell repertoires in COVID-19. Sequencing used immunoSEQ multiplex PCR; TCRdb keeps in-frame clones, though not all of them. The sample has just over 300,000 clones, about 91% seen once. Material: PBMCs or T cells enriched from blood (not recorded which). The receptors stem from a woman in her thirties or forties who had recovered from COVID-19.

The V call is TRBV2, the J call TRBJ1-6; the match to TRBD1 covers 11 bases. The V segment lost 5 bases and the J segment 6 bases; nucleotides outside the gene matches: 6. The CDR3 sequence is 16 residues long. CDR1 is SNHLY, CDR2 FYNNEI, per germline. CDR3 coding DNA: TGTGCCAGCAGTTTAGGACAGGGGGCGGTTAATTCACCCCTCCACTTT. Translating it yields CASSLGQGAVNSPLHF.

The J gene is TRBJ2-1, the V gene TRBV2; 9 bases agree with TRBD2. V lost 1 base and J lost 2; bases outside the gene matches: 3. The CDR3 loop spans 16 amino acids. Germline CDR1 and CDR2: SNHLY and FYNNEI. The CDR3, as DNA: TGTGCCAGCAGTGAAGGGCTAGCGGGAACCTACAATGAGCAGTTCTTC. It translates to CASSEGLAGTYNEQFF.

This clone was seen only once. The genes are TRBV9 and TRBJ2-1, with TRBD2 matching over 10 bases. The CDR3 runs to 16 residues. Germline values: CDR1 SGDLS, CDR2 YYNGEE. The V and J ends lost 0 bases and 8 bases, in that order; junction bases with no gene match: 8. The CDR3 nucleotides are TGTGCCAGCAGCGTAGTGGCTAGCGGGAGTTTGGATGAGCAGTTCTTC. Its translation is CASSVVASGSLDEQFF.